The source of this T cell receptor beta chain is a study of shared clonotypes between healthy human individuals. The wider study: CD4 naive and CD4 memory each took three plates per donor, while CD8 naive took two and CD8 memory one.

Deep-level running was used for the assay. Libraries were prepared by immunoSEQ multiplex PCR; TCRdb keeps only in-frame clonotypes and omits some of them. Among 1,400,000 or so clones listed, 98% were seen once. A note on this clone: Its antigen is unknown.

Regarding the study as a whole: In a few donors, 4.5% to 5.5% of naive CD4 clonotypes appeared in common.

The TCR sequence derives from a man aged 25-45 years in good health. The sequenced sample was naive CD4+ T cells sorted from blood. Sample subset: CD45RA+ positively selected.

The CDR3: CSVERDRAQAFF. CDR3 in DNA: TGCAGCGTTGAAAGGGACAGGGCGCAGGCTTTCTTT. The V gene is TRBV29-1, the J gene TRBJ1-1; TRBD1 aligns across 9 bases. Trimming took 2 bases from V and 11 from J; bases not matched to a gene: 6. This CDR3 has 12 amino acids. CDR1 is SQVTM and CDR2 is ANQGSEA in the germline V gene.